The 9 T cell receptor beta chains below all came from one sample that was sequenced in a study of T-cell reconstitution after alpha-beta-depleted transplantation in children. Unique molecular identifiers were incorporated during preparation of the TCRbeta library. TCRdb re-called the PCR reads through MiXCR, storing one row per CDR3 protein. Here the sample spans more than 450,000 distinct CDR3 sequences, around 19% being singletons. The sample consisted of PBMCs from the stem cell graft donor, taken from the stem cell graft. These receptors were obtained from a human donor who donated a stem cell graft to a child with acute lymphoblastic leukemia.

This rearrangement joins TRBV20-1 to TRBJ2-1; the D is unclear. The length of the CDR3 is 13 residues. Between the trimmed V and J ends, which lost 1 base and 2 bases, there was a span of 6 bases. Germline CDR1 is DFQATT and CDR2 is SNEGSKA (reference sequence). Here the CDR3 reads CSARAWAYNEQFF. In DNA, the CDR3 is TGCAGTGCTAGAGCGTGGGCCTACAATGAGCAGTTCTTC.

In its sample, this clonotype ranks as medium-sized. The chain couples TRBV15 to TRBJ2-3; no definite D call. Germline CDR1 reads LNHNV; CDR2 reads YYDKDF (reference sequence). The V end lost 5 bases, the J end lost 2 bases, and 11 bases lay between the germline ends. The CDR3 covers 14 residues. DNA of the CDR3: TGTGCCACCAGCCCCCCACTGCCCACAGATACGCAGTATTTT. Its translation is CATSPPLPTDTQYF.

This chain joins TRBV14 and TRBJ2-3, with 8 bases aligning to TRBD1. In germline, CDR1 is SGHDN, CDR2 FVKESK. The trim removed 2 bases at V and 6 bases at J, leaving 7 bases unmatched. This CDR3 region has 15 residues. This chain's CDR3 is CASSQNPRQGDTQYF. CDR3 sequence (DNA): TGTGCCAGCAGCCAAAACCCCCGACAGGGGGATACGCAGTATTTT.

This chain uses TRBV4-1 with TRBJ2-5, with TRBD2 matching over 12 bases. Germline CDR1 is MGHRA and CDR2 is YSYEKL. V gave up 1 base and J gave up 4 bases; unmatched junction bases: 4. The length of the CDR3 is 16 residues. The CDR3 nucleotides read TGCGCCAGCAGCCAAGGGCTAGCGGGAGGGAGAGAGACCCAGTACTTC. Translation: CASSQGLAGGRETQYF.

This clonotype was observed many times. This sequence joins TRBV2 and TRBJ2-7; D is perhaps TRBD1 or TRBD2 (5 bases each). Trimming took off 10 bases at V and 3 bases at J, with 19 bases between the two ends. There are 14 residues in the CDR3. Germline values: CDR1 SNHLY, CDR2 FYNNEI. The CDR3 sequence: CATTPQGRGYEQYF. In nucleotides, the CDR3 is TGTGCCACTACACCCCAGGGACGGGGCTACGAGCAGTACTTC.

The table lists this clonotype with a few counts. The chain is built from TRBV5-1 and TRBJ1-1; tentatively, D is TRBD1 (5 bases). The V and J ends lost 4 bases and 4 bases respectively, with 20 bases between them. This CDR3 is built from 16 residues. CDR1 and CDR2 (germline): SGHRS, YFSETQ. Here the CDR3 reads CASSGDIREGGTEAFF. The CDR3, as DNA: TGCGCCAGCAGCGGAGACATCAGGGAGGGTGGCACTGAAGCTTTCTTT.

This clonotype was counted between two and nine times. The chain employs TRBV27 and TRBJ2-1; D unclear. V was clipped by 3 bases and J by 6 bases, with 6 bases between them. In germline, CDR1 is MNHEY, CDR2 SMNVEV (reference sequence). The CDR3 runs 12 residues. The DNA for the CDR3 is TGTGCCAGCAGTTTCCGTGCCAATGAGCAGTTCTTC. It specifies CASSFRANEQFF.

V usage is TRBV20-1 and J usage is TRBJ2-7; 10 bases align to TRBD2. The V gene's germline CDR1 is DFQATT and CDR2 SNEGSKA (reference sequence). V shed 5 bases, J shed 2 bases, and the junction held 9 bases outside the gene matches. The CDR3 runs to 15 residues. The CDR3 bases are TGCAGTGCTTCTGGGCTAGCGGGGGAAGCCTACGAGCAGTACTTC. Translating it yields CSASGLAGEAYEQYF.

The CDR3 nucleotides read TGTGCCAGCAGCTCCGTCAGGGGGCGAGGGACTGAAGCTTTCTTT. Translated, it gives CASSSVRGRGTEAFF. This chain connects TRBV11-2 to TRBJ1-1; 8 bases line up with TRBD1. The CDR3 spans 15 residues. Germline V gene data show CDR1 as SGHAT and CDR2 as FQNNGV. After removal of 4 bases from V and 5 bases from J, the junction contained 9 bases not matched to a gene. Full variable domain (remainder filled in from reference TRBV11-2 and TRBJ1-1): EAGVAQSPRYKIIEKRQSVAFWCNPISGHATLYWYQQILGQGPKLLIQFQNNGVVDDSQLPKDRFSAERLKGVDSTLKIQPAKLEDSAVYLCASSSVRGRGTEAFFGQGTRLTVV.